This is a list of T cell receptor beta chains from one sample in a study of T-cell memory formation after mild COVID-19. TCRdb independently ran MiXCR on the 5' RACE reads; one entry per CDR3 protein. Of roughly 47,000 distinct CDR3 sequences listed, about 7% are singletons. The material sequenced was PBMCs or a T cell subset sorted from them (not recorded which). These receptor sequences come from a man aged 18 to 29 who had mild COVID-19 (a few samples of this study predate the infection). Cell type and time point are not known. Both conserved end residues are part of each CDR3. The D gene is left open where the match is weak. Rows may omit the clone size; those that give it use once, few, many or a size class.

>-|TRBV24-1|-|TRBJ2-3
TGTGCCACCAGTACGAGGGAATGGCAGTATTTT
CATSTREWQYF
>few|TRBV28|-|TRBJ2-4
TGTGCCAGCAGCCCGAGGCCGAGACAAACGTCTTGGTACTTC
CASSPRPRQTSWYF
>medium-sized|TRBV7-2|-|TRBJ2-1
TGTGCCAGCAGCCTGATCTTCGGGGTTCAGTTCTTC
CASSLIFGVQFF
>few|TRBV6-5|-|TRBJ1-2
TGTGCCAGCACCCTACGGGGGGATGGCTACACCTTC
CASTLRGDGYTF
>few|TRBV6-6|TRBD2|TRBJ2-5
TGTGCCAGCAAATCCCACACTAGCGGTAAAGAGACCCAGTACTTC
CASKSHTSGKETQYF
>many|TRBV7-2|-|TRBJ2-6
TGTGCCAGCAGCCCCCGGCGCTCCTCTGGGGCCAACGTCCTGACTTTC
CASSPRRSSGANVLTF
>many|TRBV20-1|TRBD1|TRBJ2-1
TGCAGTGCTAGACCCGGGACAGGGGTAAATGAGCAGTTCTTC
CSARPGTGVNEQFF
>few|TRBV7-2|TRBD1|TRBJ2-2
TGTGCCAGCAGCCAGACAGGGGCGGGCACCGGGGAGCTGTTTTTT
CASSQTGAGTGELFF
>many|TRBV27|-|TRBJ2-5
TGTGCCAGCAGTCTGAGACGTGTGGAGACCCAGTACTTC
CASSLRRVETQYF
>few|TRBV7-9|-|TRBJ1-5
TGTGCCAGCAGCTTAAGGGATTTCCAGCCCCAGCATTTT
CASSLRDFQPQHF
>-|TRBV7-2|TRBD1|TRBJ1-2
TGTGCCAGCAGCTTAGCTCCGGGGACAGGGCAGGGATGGTACACCTTC
CASSLAPGTGQGWYTF
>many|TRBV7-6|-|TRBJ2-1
TGTGCCAGCAGCTCAAGGGGGGGGCACTACAATGAGCAGTTCTTC
CASSSRGGHYNEQFF
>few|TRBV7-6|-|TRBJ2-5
TGTGCCAGCAGCCCGGTCCAAGAGACCCAGTACTTC
CASSPVQETQYF
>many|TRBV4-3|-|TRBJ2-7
TGCGCCAGCAGCCAAGATTTAGCACTCGAGCAGTACTTC
CASSQDLALEQYF
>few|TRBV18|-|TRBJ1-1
TGTGCCAGCTCACCACCCAGGACATACATGAACACTGAAGCTTTCTTT
CASSPPRTYMNTEAFF
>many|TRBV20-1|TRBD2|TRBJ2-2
TGCAGTGCTAGGGGGTCGGGGGGGCGCGCCACCGGGGAGCTGTTTTTT
CSARGSGGRATGELFF
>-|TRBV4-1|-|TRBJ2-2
TGCGCCAGCAGCCAGGGGGATGGGGGGTACGACGGGGAGCTGTTTTTT
CASSQGDGGYDGELFF
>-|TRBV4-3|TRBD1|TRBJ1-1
TGCGCCAGCAGCCAACAGGGGGGGGACACTGAAGCTTTCTTT
CASSQQGGDTEAFF
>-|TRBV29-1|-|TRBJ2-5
TGCAGCGTAGGAGGGGGGGCGAAGACCCAGTACTTC
CSVGGGAKTQYF
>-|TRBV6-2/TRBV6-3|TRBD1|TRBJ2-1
TGTGCCAGCAGTGTTCCGGGACAGGGGTGGGATGAGCAGTTCTTC
CASSVPGQGWDEQFF
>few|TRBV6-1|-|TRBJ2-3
TGTGCCACCTCGACAAGCGATACGCAGTATTTT
CATSTSDTQYF
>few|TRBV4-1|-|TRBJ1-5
TGCGCCAGCAGCCAAGATCTGAGGTTGAGCAATCAGCCCCAGCATTTT
CASSQDLRLSNQPQHF
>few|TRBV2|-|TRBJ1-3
TGTGCCAGCAGTGAACTTTCGTCCGTAACTGGAAACACCATATATTTT
CASSELSSVTGNTIYF
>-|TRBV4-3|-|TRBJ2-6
TGCGCCAGCAGCCAAGGGGGGACTGGGGCCAACGTCCTGACTTTC
CASSQGGTGANVLTF
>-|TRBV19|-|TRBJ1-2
TGTGCGAGTCAAGGGGACCGCTATGGCTACACCTTC
CASQGDRYGYTF
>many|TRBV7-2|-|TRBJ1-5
TGTGCCAGCAGCTTCGGGGGGCAGCCCCAGCATTTT
CASSFGGQPQHF
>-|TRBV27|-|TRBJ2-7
TGTGCCAGCAGCCTAAGGCGCTCCTACGAGCAGTACTTC
CASSLRRSYEQYF